This note documents a single TCR beta chain sequence. This CDR3 region has 14 residues. The germline V gene has CDR1 MNHNS and CDR2 SASEGT. The V end was cut by 2 bases, the J end by 4 bases, with 11 bases between. This entry belongs to a study of cytomegalovirus exposure and HLA in healthy donors. The PCR was carried out with 60 Vbeta primers and 13 Jbeta primers. Measured with immunoSEQ multiplex PCR; TCRdb has only the in-frame clones, and not every one. There are around 110,000 clones in the sample; around three quarters occur only once, and about 6% lies in the top ten. This sequence originates from a woman in her 50s in good health and CMV-seropositive. V usage is TRBV6-1 and J usage is TRBJ1-1, with D uncertain. Sequencing input: PBMCs. The CDR3 spells CASSENSWATEAFF. CDR3 DNA sequence: TGTGCCAGCAGTGAAAACAGCTGGGCCACTGAAGCTTTCTTT.